The 15 T cell receptor beta chains below come from one sample, sequenced in a study of shared clonotypes between healthy human individuals. Assay used: immunoSEQ multiplex PCR; TCRdb lists only in-frame clones, some missing. The table includes a few million clones, approximately 90% detected once. The sequenced sample was naive CD4+ T cells sorted from blood. Subset noted: CD45RA+ positively selected. These receptors were taken from a man aged 18-30 years in good health.

The gene calls are TRBV7-6 and TRBJ2-5, with unresolved D. Trimming took 2 bases from V and 0 from J, leaving 7 bases between them. CDR3 length: 14 amino acids. Germline V gives CDR1 SGHVS, CDR2 FNYEAQ. DNA of the CDR3: TGTGCCAGCAGCTTATGGGAAAACCAAGAGACCCAGTACTTC. Translation: CASSLWENQETQYF.

This sequence joins TRBV28 and TRBJ2-1; TRBD2 agrees at 12 bases. CDR1 MDHEN and CDR2 SYDVKM come from the germline V gene. After removal of 7 bases from V and 5 bases from J, the junction contained 6 bases not matched to a gene. This CDR3 has 15 amino acids. Here the CDR3 DNA reads TGTGCCAGCAACGGGGGACTAGCGGGTAACAATGAGCAGTTCTTC. This codes for CASNGGLAGNNEQFF.

The chain joins TRBV5-1 to TRBJ2-5; D is unclear. There are 13 residues in the CDR3. V lost 4 bases and J lost 2, with 9 bases in between. Germline V gives CDR1 SGHRS, CDR2 YFSETQ. In nucleotides, the CDR3 is TGCGCCAGCAGCCGAAGCCCTCAAGAGACCCAGTACTTC. It codes for CASSRSPQETQYF.

J is TRBJ1-6 and V is TRBV6-6; 8 bases line up with TRBD1. Germline lookup yields CDR1 MNHNY and CDR2 SVGAGI (reference sequence). Trimming took 6 bases from V and 0 from J; bases not matched to a gene: 4. The CDR3 consists of 16 residues. The CDR3 bases are TGTGCCAGCAGGGACAGGGACCGCTCCTATAATTCACCCCTCCACTTT. Its protein product is CASRDRDRSYNSPLHF.

The chain recombines TRBV25-1 with TRBJ1-1, with 7 bases aligning to TRBD1. CDR1 and CDR2 from the germline V gene are MGHDK and SYGVNS. This CDR3 is built from 17 residues. Trimming at V came to 1 base and at J to 0 bases, leaving 8 bases not matched to a gene. The CDR3 sequence: CASSEFGQEFMNTEAFF. CDR3 nucleotides: TGTGCCAGCAGTGAATTCGGACAGGAATTTATGAACACTGAAGCTTTCTTT.

The chain employs TRBV7-6 and TRBJ2-5, with 11 bases lining up with TRBD2. Germline-derived CDR1 and CDR2 are SGHVS and FNYEAQ. This CDR3 spans 18 amino acids. Unmatched junction bases numbered 10, after V lost 2 bases and J lost 2 bases. The CDR3 loop reads CASSLSGLAGAPQETQYF. CDR3 sequence (DNA): TGTGCCAGCAGCTTATCCGGACTAGCGGGTGCCCCACAAGAGACCCAGTACTTC.

The V gene is TRBV7-3, the J gene TRBJ2-3; 9 bases are shared with TRBD2. V was pared by 0 bases and J by 1 base, with 2 bases of the junction left unmatched. The CDR3 runs to 16 residues. Germline V gives CDR1 SGHTA, CDR2 FQGTGA. The CDR3 coding sequence is TGTGCCAGCAGCTTAACGACTAGCGGCCGCACAGATACGCAGTATTTT. Translated: CASSLTTSGRTDTQYF. The variable domain in full, with the rest retrieved from reference TRBV7-3 and TRBJ2-3, is GAGVSQTPSNKVTEKGKYVELRCDPISGHTALYWYRQSLGQGPEFLIYFQGTGAADDSGLPNDRFFAVRPEGSVSTLKIQRTERGDSAVYLCASSLTTSGRTDTQYFGPGTRLTVL.

This chain uses TRBV19 with TRBJ2-3; a possible D gene is TRBD2 (6 bases). The length of the CDR3 is 13 residues. Germline loops: CDR1 LNHDA, CDR2 SQIVND (reference sequence). Trimming stripped 6 bases from V and 4 bases from J, with 11 bases between. The CDR3 reads CASSPRLADTQYF. DNA of the CDR3: TGTGCCAGTAGCCCTAGACTAGCAGATACGCAGTATTTT.

This clone was seen only once. The chain combines TRBV5-8 with TRBJ2-5; maybe TRBD2 (5 bases). CDR1 is SGHTS, CDR2 YDEGEE, per germline. Trimming took 3 bases from V and 2 from J, leaving 14 bases between them. There are 15 residues in the CDR3. The CDR3 protein is CASSSPQLVQETQYF. For the CDR3, the DNA is TGTGCCAGCAGCTCTCCCCAACTAGTACAAGAGACCCAGTACTTC.

The chain recombines TRBV10-3 with TRBJ2-3, with TRBD2 matching 9 bases. CDR1 and CDR2 (germline): ENHRY, SYGVKD. The trim removed 4 bases at V and 5 bases at J, leaving 4 bases unmatched. This CDR3 is built from 14 residues. CDR3 region: CAISGREGGDTQYF. The CDR3 region has the DNA TGTGCCATCAGTGGGCGGGAGGGCGGAGATACGCAGTATTTT.

V usage is TRBV7-2 and J usage is TRBJ1-5; 9 nucleotides line up with TRBD1. This CDR3 is 15 amino acids long. J lost 4 bases, V lost 5 bases, and 6 bases had no gene match. CDR1 and CDR2 from the germline V gene are SGHTA and FQGNSA. CDR3 bases: TGTGCCAGCAGCCAAATCGACAGGGGGAATCAGCCCCAGCATTTT. This sequence encodes CASSQIDRGNQPQHF.

The V gene is TRBV18, the J gene TRBJ1-2; 8 bases align to TRBD1. This CDR3 is 14 amino acids long. The trim removed 3 bases at V and 6 bases at J, leaving 6 bases unmatched. CDR1 is KGHSH and CDR2 is LQKENI in the germline V gene. Here the CDR3 reads CASSPDRAANGYTF. Written as DNA, the CDR3 is TGTGCCAGCTCACCGGACAGGGCGGCCAATGGCTACACCTTC. Variable domain in full (rest from reference TRBV18 and TRBJ1-2): NAGVMQNPRHLVRRRGQEARLRCSPMKGHSHVYWYRQLPEEGLKFMVYLQKENIIDESGMPKERFSAEFPKEGPSILRIQQVVRGDSAAYFCASSPDRAANGYTFGSGTRLTVV.

The chain carries TRBV5-4 and TRBJ2-7; TRBD2 matches at 8 bases. V dropped 4 bases and J dropped 4; count of bases not matched to a gene: 10. The CDR3 length is 15 residues. CDR1 is SGHNT, CDR2 YYREEE, per germline (reference sequence). In DNA form, the CDR3 reads TGTGCCAGCAGCGTCCGACTTAGCGGGATATACGAGCAGTACTTC. Residues: CASSVRLSGIYEQYF.

A remark on this clone: Distinct nucleotide sequences in the sample also encode this CDR3. The chain is built from TRBV19 and TRBJ2-2; 11 nucleotides align to TRBD2. CDR1 LNHDA and CDR2 SQIVND come from the germline V gene (reference sequence). The CDR3 covers 15 residues. V trimming: 7 bases; J trimming: 1 base; junction bases outside the gene matches: 2. The CDR3: CASTGTSGNTGELFF. CDR3 sequence (DNA): TGTGCCAGTACCGGGACTAGCGGGAACACCGGGGAGCTGTTTTTT.

The chain joins TRBV28 to TRBJ2-7; 8 positions match TRBD1. The CDR3 is 14 amino acids. V lost 2 bases to trimming and J lost 2 bases; unmatched junction nucleotides: 2. Germline CDR1 MDHEN, CDR2 SYDVKM. The chain's CDR3 is CASSLDRGTYEQYF. The DNA for the CDR3 is TGTGCCAGCAGTTTAGACAGGGGTACCTACGAGCAGTACTTC.